What follows are 22 T cell receptor beta chains derived from one specimen sequenced in a study of shared clonotypes between healthy human individuals. Produced via immunoSEQ multiplex PCR; TCRdb's table is partial and in-frame only. The sample lists approximately 2.3 million clones; approximately 95% were seen once. Source material: naive CD4+ T cells from PBMCs. This sample's subset: CD45RA+ positively selected. Receptors were obtained from a man younger than 35 in good health. Some clones in this sample may be carry-over from other donors' samples.

The rearrangement links TRBV7-2 to TRBJ2-1; 7 bases line up with TRBD2. V shed 5 bases, J shed 9 bases, and the junction held 16 bases outside the gene matches. Per the germline V gene, CDR1 is SGHTA and CDR2 is FQGNSA. CDR3 length: 16 residues. The CDR3 is CASSPPGLAPGGEQFF. CDR3 coding DNA: TGTGCCAGCAGCCCCCCCGGACTGGCCCCGGGGGGTGAGCAGTTCTTC. Complete variable domain (other parts from reference TRBV7-2 and TRBJ2-1): GAGVSQSPSNKVTEKGKDVELRCDPISGHTALYWYRQSLGQGLEFLIYFQGNSAPDKSGLPSDRFSAERTGGSVSTLTIQRTQQEDSAVYLCASSPPGLAPGGEQFFGPGTRLTVL.

The chain uses TRBV5-5 and TRBJ1-5; D call uncertain. V lost 0 bases, J lost 7 bases, and 8 bases lay in between. This CDR3 has 13 residues. Germline CDR1 is SGHKS and CDR2 is YYEKEE (reference sequence). The CDR3 DNA follows: TGTGCCAGCAGCTTGGCGGCCTGGCAGCCCCAGCATTTT. This encodes CASSLAAWQPQHF.

V and J are TRBV28 and TRBJ2-2, with 12 bases lining up with TRBD2. The germline CDR1 and CDR2 sequences are MDHEN and SYDVKM. J lost 7 bases, V lost 7 bases, and 4 bases had no gene match. The CDR3 is 14 amino acids. CDR3 in amino acids: CASKASGRGGELFF. The DNA of the CDR3 is TGTGCCAGCAAGGCTAGCGGGAGGGGCGGGGAGCTGTTTTTT.

The rearrangement joins TRBV2 to TRBJ1-1; D is undetermined. The V end lost 0 bases, the J end lost 5 bases, and 16 bases lay between the germline ends. Germline V lookup: CDR1 SNHLY, CDR2 FYNNEI. The CDR3 loop spans 16 amino acids. The CDR3 here is CASSEALLWAGTEAFF. DNA for the CDR3: TGTGCCAGCAGTGAAGCGCTTCTATGGGCTGGGACTGAAGCTTTCTTT.

This rearrangement joins TRBV9 to TRBJ2-2; D is perhaps TRBD2 (6 bases). CDR1 and CDR2 (germline): SGDLS, YYNGEE. The V and J ends lost 6 bases and 4 bases respectively, with 16 bases between them. The CDR3 covers 15 residues. CDR3 coding DNA: TGTGCCAGCACCCCACGGGAGAGTACCACCGGGGAGCTGTTTTTT. The encoded protein is CASTPRESTTGELFF.

The genes are TRBV14 and TRBJ1-1; weak D call: TRBD1 (5 bases). Germline V gene sequence: CDR1 SGHDN, CDR2 FVKESK. Trimming left V 3 bases short and J 0 bases short, with 11 bases between. This CDR3 comprises 15 residues. The CDR3 sequence: CASSHWGGLNTEAFF. In DNA, the CDR3 is TGTGCCAGCAGCCATTGGGGGGGATTGAACACTGAAGCTTTCTTT.

The chain joins TRBV30 to TRBJ2-3; unclear D gene. From germline, CDR1 is GTSNPN and CDR2 SVGIG (reference sequence). This CDR3 contains 14 residues. V lost 3 bases and J lost 0, with 10 bases in between. This CDR3 is CAWSPSISTDTQYF. In DNA, the CDR3 is TGTGCCTGGAGCCCGTCTATCAGCACAGATACGCAGTATTTT.

The chain employs TRBV18 and TRBJ2-2; no clear D gene. This CDR3 has 15 residues. V was pared by 4 bases and J by 3 bases, with 12 bases between. The germline V gene has CDR1 KGHSH and CDR2 LQKENI. CDR3 DNA sequence: TGTGCCAGCTCACTTGTGCCGGCGGACACCGGGGAGCTGTTTTTT. Translation: CASSLVPADTGELFF.

V gene TRBV19 combines with J gene TRBJ1-5, with D possibly matching TRBD1 (5 bases). The V gene's germline CDR1 is LNHDA and CDR2 SQIVND (reference sequence). V shed 7 bases and J shed 5 bases, with 9 bases lying between them. The CDR3 loop spans 12 amino acids. The CDR3 sequence: CASTRGYQPQHF. CDR3 nucleotides: TGTGCCAGTACCCGGGGGTATCAGCCCCAGCATTTT.

The chain uses TRBV30 and TRBJ2-7, with D possibly being TRBD1 or TRBD2 (5 bases each). V gave up 3 bases and J gave up 3 bases, with 12 bases separating them. The CDR3 length is 13 residues. Germline V gene lookup returns CDR1 GTSNPN and CDR2 SVGIG (reference sequence). DNA of the CDR3: TGTGCCTGGAGACTAGACAGCCTCTACGAGCAGTACTTC. Protein product: CAWRLDSLYEQYF.

V gene TRBV28 combines with J gene TRBJ1-1; no definite D call. The CDR3 contains 12 residues. Trimming stripped 2 bases from V and 6 bases from J, with 7 bases between. CDR1 and CDR2 (germline): MDHEN, SYDVKM. CDR3 region: CASSLGRPEAFF. In DNA, the CDR3 is TGTGCCAGCAGTTTAGGGCGGCCTGAAGCTTTCTTT.

The chain links TRBV28 to TRBJ2-5; TRBD2 is a possible D gene (5 bases). CDR3 length equals 13 residues. In germline, CDR1 is MDHEN, CDR2 SYDVKM. V was pared by 10 bases and J by 2 bases, with 14 bases between. This chain's CDR3 is CAISGNSQETQYF. CDR3 DNA sequence: TGTGCCATTTCGGGGAACTCACAAGAGACCCAGTACTTC.

This chain connects TRBV5-4 to TRBJ2-1; 15 nucleotides line up with TRBD2. The CDR3 sequence is 17 residues long. V lost 4 bases and J lost 7; bases outside the gene matches: 9. Germline-derived CDR1 and CDR2 are SGHNT and YYREEE (reference sequence). The CDR3 sequence is CASSRGLAGGVGNEQFF. The CDR3 coding sequence is TGTGCCAGCAGCCGAGGACTAGCGGGAGGGGTGGGGAATGAGCAGTTCTTC.

As concerns this clone: This CDR3 is also generated by other DNA sequences in the sample. The chain has TRBV28 and TRBJ2-5; D is possibly TRBD1 or TRBD2 (5 bases each). Trimming pared 2 bases from V and 5 bases from J, leaving 6 bases between. The CDR3 has 12 residues. Germline V CDR1 and CDR2: MDHEN, SYDVKM. CDR3 sequence reads: CASSLEGETQYF. The CDR3 coding sequence is TGTGCCAGCAGTTTAGAGGGGGAGACCCAGTACTTC.

J is TRBJ2-5 and V is TRBV6-6; 8 nucleotides line up with TRBD2. CDR3 length equals 16 residues. Trimming took 5 bases from V and 1 from J; bases not matched to a gene: 9. CDR1 is MNHNY and CDR2 is SVGAGI in the germline V gene (reference sequence). CDR3 amino acids: CASSPLTSASQETQYF. The CDR3 DNA reads as TGTGCCAGCAGTCCCCTGACTAGCGCCAGCCAAGAGACCCAGTACTTC.

The gene calls are TRBV19 and TRBJ2-2, with TRBD1 identical over 10 bases. The CDR3 spans 18 residues. Trimming took 6 bases from V and 3 from J; bases not matched to a gene: 13. Per germline, CDR1 LNHDA and CDR2 SQIVND (reference sequence). For the CDR3, the DNA is TGTGCCAGTAGGCAGGGACAGGGGAGGAATAGACACACCGGGGAGCTGTTTTTT. Translated: CASRQGQGRNRHTGELFF.

The rearrangement links TRBV7-2 to TRBJ2-1; D is possibly TRBD1 (5 bases). This CDR3 has 15 residues. CDR1 and CDR2 (germline): SGHTA, FQGNSA. V lost 5 bases and J 10 bases, leaving 21 bases between the germline ends. CDR3 amino acids: CASSPLALGAGEQFF. The CDR3 region has the DNA TGTGCCAGCAGCCCCCTGGCCCTAGGGGCCGGGGAGCAGTTCTTC. Filled out from reference TRBV7-2 and TRBJ2-1, the complete variable domain reads GAGVSQSPSNKVTEKGKDVELRCDPISGHTALYWYRQSLGQGLEFLIYFQGNSAPDKSGLPSDRFSAERTGGSVSTLTIQRTQQEDSAVYLCASSPLALGAGEQFFGPGTRLTVL.

This chain joins TRBV11-2 and TRBJ2-3; the match to TRBD2 covers 7 bases. Germline V gene lookup returns CDR1 SGHAT and CDR2 FQNNGV. This CDR3 region has 15 residues. J was trimmed by 9 bases and V by 1 base; bases with no gene match: 10. CDR3 in DNA: TGTGCCAGCAGCTTAGCGCTAGCGGAGGCGGTCACGCAGTATTTT. It specifies CASSLALAEAVTQYF.

To note about this clone: This specimen includes other DNA sequences encoding the same CDR3. V is TRBV6-5 and J is TRBJ2-1; 11 bases map to TRBD2. V trimming: 0 bases; J trimming: 4 bases; junction bases outside the gene matches: 2. The CDR3 covers 16 residues. Per the germline V gene, CDR1 is MNHEY and CDR2 is SVGAGI. CDR3: CASSYSGLAVYNEQFF. In nucleotides, the CDR3 is TGTGCCAGCAGTTACTCGGGACTAGCGGTATACAATGAGCAGTTCTTC.

This rearrangement joins TRBV5-1 to TRBJ1-2; D call uncertain. The CDR3 consists of 16 residues. Trimming left V 1 base short and J 8 bases short, with 21 bases between. CDR1 and CDR2 (germline): SGHRS, YFSETQ. The CDR3 nucleotides are TGCGCCAGCAGCTTGACGACGGATTTCCAACGTCGGGGCTACACCTTC. Residues: CASSLTTDFQRRGYTF.

This clone has only a few counts. CDR3 DNA: TGTGCCAGCAGTTTATCCCTACCCCTAAGGGCTTTCTTT. It specifies CASSLSLPLRAFF. The genes are TRBV28 and TRBJ1-1; D remains unclear. There are 13 residues in the CDR3. V lost 1 base to trimming and J lost 11 bases, with 14 bases between them. The germline V gene has CDR1 MDHEN and CDR2 SYDVKM.

The chain is built from TRBV10-3 and TRBJ2-5; possibly TRBD1 or TRBD2 for D (6 bases each). The CDR3 extends over 17 amino acids. V gave up 3 bases and J gave up 5 bases, with 22 bases separating them. CDR1 is ENHRY and CDR2 is SYGVKD in the germline V gene. The CDR3 sequence: CAISDGLGGPTGETQYF. The CDR3 region has the DNA TGTGCCATCAGTGATGGTTTAGGGGGGCCCACCGGGGAGACCCAGTACTTC.